Listed below are T cell receptor beta chains from one sample, sequenced in a study of T cell responses to AZD1222 COVID-19 vaccine. Assay used: immunoSEQ multiplex PCR; TCRdb lists only in-frame clones, some missing. The sample consists of roughly 56,000 clones, approximately 83% of them appearing once. The sample here was peripheral blood, taken on day 0 of AZD1222 vaccination. The receptors originated from an adult in good health. CDR3s include the opening cysteine and the closing phenylalanine or tryptophan. D genes are given only for firm matches. Not all rows give a size; the values are once, few, many and, for expanded clones, a class.

TRBV18	TRBJ2-2	NA	NA	CASSPGGAKEDTGELFF	TGTGCCAGCTCACCAGGGGGGGCGAAAGAAGACACCGGGGAGCTGTTTTTT
TRBV5-1	TRBJ2-7	NA	NA	CASSSKQSEQYF	TGCGCCAGCAGCTCAAAACAGAGCGAGCAGTACTTC
TRBV29-1	TRBJ1-1	NA	NA	CSAETGTPSTEAFF	TGCAGCGCCGAGACCGGGACACCATCCACTGAAGCTTTCTTT
TRBV11-2	TRBJ1-2	NA	NA	CASSLVGGLHGYTF	TGTGCCAGCAGCTTAGTAGGAGGGCTCCATGGCTACACCTTC
TRBV7-2	TRBJ2-7	NA	TRBD1	CASSSRGQVNYEQYF	TGTGCCAGCAGCTCTAGGGGACAGGTGAACTACGAGCAGTACTTC
TRBV5-4	TRBJ2-7	NA	TRBD1	CASSRGQYYEQYF	TGTGCCAGCAGCAGGGGACAGTACTACGAGCAGTACTTC
TRBV7-6	TRBJ2-3	NA	NA	CASSRGARDTQYF	TGTGCCAGCAGTCGGGGGGCGAGAGATACGCAGTATTTT
TRBV2	TRBJ2-7	NA	TRBD1	CASNRQGWEQYF	TGTGCCAGCAACAGACAGGGATGGGAGCAGTACTTC
TRBV4-2	TRBJ1-1	once	TRBD1	CASSQDRYPDRVETEAFF	TGTGCCAGCAGCCAAGATAGGTACCCCGACAGGGTGGAGACTGAAGCTTTCTTT
TRBV6-5	TRBJ1-2	few	TRBD1	CASSPGQGRQGYTF	TGTGCCAGCAGTCCGGGACAGGGGAGGCAAGGCTACACCTTC
TRBV6-5	TRBJ2-5	NA	NA	CASSPTGRETQYF	TGTGCCAGCAGTCCGACAGGGAGGGAGACCCAGTACTTC
TRBV2	TRBJ1-2	NA	TRBD1	CASTSDRGIYGYTF	TGTGCCAGCACCTCTGACAGGGGTATATATGGCTACACCTTC
TRBV5-1	TRBJ2-1	NA	TRBD1	CASSFFLDRGLGEQFF	TGCGCCAGCAGTTTTTTTTTGGACAGGGGGTTGGGTGAGCAGTTCTTC
TRBV11-2	TRBJ1-3	NA	NA	CASSMNRASSGNTIYF	TGTGCCAGCAGCATGAACCGGGCGAGCTCTGGAAACACCATATATTTT
TRBV6-1	TRBJ2-5	once	TRBD1	CASSDPTGAKETQYF	TGTGCCAGCAGTGACCCGACAGGGGCGAAAGAGACCCAGTACTTC
TRBV28	TRBJ2-2	NA	NA	CASSRSNTANTGELFF	TGTGCCAGCAGTAGGAGCAATACAGCTAACACCGGGGAGCTGTTTTTT
TRBV5-6	TRBJ2-2	NA	NA	CASSSGLRKSGELFF	TGTGCCAGCAGCTCCGGGCTCCGGAAGTCCGGGGAGCTGTTTTTT
TRBV27	TRBJ2-1	NA	TRBD2	CASRLREDNEQFF	TGTGCCAGCAGACTCCGGGAGGACAATGAGCAGTTCTTC
TRBV19	TRBJ1-1	NA	NA	CASTPSTHVGLAFF	TGTGCCAGTACCCCTAGTACCCACGTGGGGTTGGCTTTCTTT
TRBV25-1	TRBJ1-5	NA	NA	CASRAGAQPQHF	TGTGCCAGCAGAGCAGGGGCCCAGCCCCAGCATTTT
TRBV5-6	TRBJ2-5	NA	TRBD2	CASSLARDYGWETQYF	TGTGCCAGCAGCTTGGCCCGGGACTACGGTTGGGAGACCCAGTACTTC
TRBV5-5	TRBJ1-1	NA	NA	CASSHPGLGDLMNTEAFF	TGTGCCAGCAGCCACCCCGGGCTAGGGGACTTAATGAACACTGAAGCTTTCTTT
TRBV7-2	TRBJ2-1	NA	NA	CASSLIREQFF	TGTGCCAGCAGCTTAATCCGTGAGCAGTTCTTC
TRBV6-5	TRBJ2-1	NA	TRBD2	CASTGGADNEQFF	TGTGCCAGCACCGGGGGGGCTGACAATGAGCAGTTCTTC
TRBV28	TRBJ2-1	NA	TRBD2	CASSTPGTSGPPRSYNEQFF	TGTGCCAGCAGTACCCCCGGGACTAGCGGGCCTCCCCGCTCCTACAATGAGCAGTTCTTC
TRBV7-8	TRBJ1-2	NA	TRBD1	CASSLVGQGDHGYTF	TGTGCCAGCAGCTTAGTAGGACAGGGGGATCATGGCTACACCTTC
TRBV5-1	TRBJ1-1	NA	NA	CASSLDGAMNTEAFF	TGCGCCAGCAGCTTGGATGGGGCTATGAACACTGAAGCTTTCTTT
TRBV6-5	TRBJ2-2	NA	NA	CASSFTTGELFF	TGTGCCAGCAGTTTCACCACCGGGGAGCTGTTTTTT
TRBV6-1	TRBJ1-4	NA	TRBD1	CASSEGAGGGEKLFF	TGTGCCAGCAGTGAAGGCGCAGGGGGCGGAGAAAAACTGTTTTTT
TRBV7-8	TRBJ1-5	NA	NA	CASSFMGWNQPQHF	TGTGCCAGCAGCTTTATGGGCTGGAATCAGCCCCAGCATTTT
TRBV18	TRBJ1-1	once	TRBD1	CASSPRGGAVTEAFF	TGTGCCAGCTCACCCAGGGGGGGCGCGGTGACTGAAGCTTTCTTT
TRBV5-1	TRBJ1-3	NA	NA	CASSLGYSGSGNTIYF	TGCGCCAGCAGCTTGGGTTACAGCGGCTCTGGAAACACCATATATTTT
TRBV7-9	TRBJ1-2	NA	TRBD1	CASSLGDREEGYTF	TGTGCCAGCAGCTTGGGGGACAGGGAAGAGGGCTACACCTTC
TRBV5-8	TRBJ2-7	NA	NA	CASSLAGQSYEQYF	TGTGCCAGCAGCTTGGCTGGACAGTCCTACGAGCAGTACTTC
TRBV6-2/TRBV6-3	TRBJ1-2	NA	NA	CASSFNQPGGYTF	TGTGCCAGCAGTTTCAACCAACCCGGTGGCTACACCTTC
TRBV19	TRBJ2-7	NA	NA	CASSSGHPSSYEQYF	TGTGCCAGTAGTTCGGGACACCCCAGCTCCTACGAGCAGTACTTC
TRBV12-3/TRBV12-4	TRBJ1-1	NA	NA	CASSWGLHTEAFF	TGTGCCAGCAGTTGGGGTCTGCACACTGAAGCTTTCTTT
TRBV6-4	TRBJ2-1	NA	NA	CASSDRANNEQFF	TGTGCCAGCAGTGACAGGGCGAACAATGAGCAGTTCTTC
TRBV21-1	TRBJ1-3	once	NA	CASRRTTTRRNTIYF	TGTGCCAGCAGAAGGACTACAACACGACGAAACACCATATATTTT
TRBV6-6	TRBJ2-1	NA	TRBD2	CASSPTPGLASYNEQFF	TGTGCCAGCAGTCCGACTCCGGGACTAGCGAGCTACAATGAGCAGTTCTTC
TRBV4-2	TRBJ2-7	NA	TRBD2	CASRLAGDRDAYF	TGTGCCAGCAGGCTAGCGGGGGATAGGGACGCGTACTTC
TRBV10-3	TRBJ1-6	once	NA	CAINLSGDSPLHF	TGTGCCATCAATCTATCGGGGGATTCACCCCTCCACTTT
TRBV11-3	TRBJ2-6	few	NA	CASSLGGNGANVLTF	TGTGCCAGCAGCTTAGGGGGGAACGGGGCCAACGTCCTGACTTTC
TRBV6-2/TRBV6-3	TRBJ1-1	NA	TRBD1	CASSYSDRAEAFF	TGTGCCAGCAGTTACTCGGACAGGGCAGAAGCTTTCTTT
TRBV18	TRBJ1-2	NA	TRBD1	CASSPNPDRGGYGYTF	TGTGCCAGCTCACCGAACCCGGACAGGGGAGGCTATGGCTACACCTTC
TRBV28	TRBJ2-7	NA	NA	CASSYDRKTYEQYF	TGTGCCAGCAGCTACGACAGGAAAACTTACGAGCAGTACTTC
TRBV2	TRBJ1-5	NA	NA	CASSLAGTTQPQHF	TGTGCCAGCAGCCTAGCCGGGACAACTCAGCCCCAGCATTTT